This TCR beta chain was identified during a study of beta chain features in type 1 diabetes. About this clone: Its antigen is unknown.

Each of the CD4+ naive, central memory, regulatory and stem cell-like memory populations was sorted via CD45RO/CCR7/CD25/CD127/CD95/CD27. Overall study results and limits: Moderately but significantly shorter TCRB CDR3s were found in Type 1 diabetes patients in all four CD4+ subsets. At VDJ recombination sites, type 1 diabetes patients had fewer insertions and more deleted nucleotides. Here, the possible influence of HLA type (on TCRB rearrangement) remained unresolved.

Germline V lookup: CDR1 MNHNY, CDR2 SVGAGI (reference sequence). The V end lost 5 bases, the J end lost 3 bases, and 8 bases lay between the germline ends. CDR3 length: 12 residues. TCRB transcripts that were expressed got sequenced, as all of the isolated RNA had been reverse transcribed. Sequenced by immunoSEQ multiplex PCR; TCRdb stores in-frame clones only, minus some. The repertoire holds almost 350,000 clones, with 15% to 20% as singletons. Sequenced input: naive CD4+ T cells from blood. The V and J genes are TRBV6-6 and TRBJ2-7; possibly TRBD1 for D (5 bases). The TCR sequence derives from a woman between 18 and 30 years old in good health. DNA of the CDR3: TGTGCCAGCAGTGACAGTTACTACGAGCAGTACTTC. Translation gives CASSDSYYEQYF.